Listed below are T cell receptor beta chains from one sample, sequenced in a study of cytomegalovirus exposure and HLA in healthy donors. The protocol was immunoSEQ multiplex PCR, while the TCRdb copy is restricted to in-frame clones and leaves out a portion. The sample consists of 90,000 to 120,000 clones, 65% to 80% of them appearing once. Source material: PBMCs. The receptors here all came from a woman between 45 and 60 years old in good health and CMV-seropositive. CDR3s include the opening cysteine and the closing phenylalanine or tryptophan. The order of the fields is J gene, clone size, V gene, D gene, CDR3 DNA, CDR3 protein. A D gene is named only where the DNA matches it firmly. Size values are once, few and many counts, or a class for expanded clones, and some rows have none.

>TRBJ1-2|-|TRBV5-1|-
TGCGCCAGCAGCCCGGCAGACTCGGGGGGCTACACCTTC
CASSPADSGGYTF
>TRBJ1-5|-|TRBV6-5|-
TGTGCCAGTCGAGTTTATCAGCCCCAGCATTTT
CASRVYQPQHF
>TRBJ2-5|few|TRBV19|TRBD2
TGTGCCAGTAGTATTGGAGGACTAGCAGAGACCCAGTACTTC
CASSIGGLAETQYF
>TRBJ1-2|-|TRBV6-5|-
TGTGCCAGCAGCCCCCAGGGGACCTATGGCTACACCTTC
CASSPQGTYGYTF
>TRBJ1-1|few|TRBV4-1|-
TGCGCCAGCAGCCAAGGAGTCTCGGGTCTACCTATGAACACTGAAGCTTTCTTT
CASSQGVSGLPMNTEAFF
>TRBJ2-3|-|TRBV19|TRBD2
TGTGCCAGTCGCACTAGCGGGAGGTTAGATACGCAGTATTTT
CASRTSGRLDTQYF
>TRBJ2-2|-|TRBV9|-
TGTGCCAGCAGCCCGGGACAGAACACCGGGGAGCTGTTTTTT
CASSPGQNTGELFF
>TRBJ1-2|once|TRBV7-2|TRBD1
TGTGCCAGCAGCCGCAGGGGGCTGGCTGGCTACACCTTC
CASSRRGLAGYTF
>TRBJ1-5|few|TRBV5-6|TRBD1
TGTGCCAGCAGCCTAACAGGGGATAGCAATCAGCCCCAGCATTTT
CASSLTGDSNQPQHF
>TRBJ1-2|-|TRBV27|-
TGTGCCAGCAGCGGGGGAGGGAATGGCTACACCTTC
CASSGGGNGYTF
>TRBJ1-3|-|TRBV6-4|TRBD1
TGTGCCAGCAGTGCCCCAGACAGGGTTGCTAGTAGAAACACCATATATTTT
CASSAPDRVASRNTIYF
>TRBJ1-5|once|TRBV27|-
TGTGCCAGCAGTCCCAGTAGCCTAAGCAATCAGCCCCAGCATTTT
CASSPSSLSNQPQHF
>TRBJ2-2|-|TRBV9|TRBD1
TGTGCCAGCAGCGTAGCGCCTCTGGGACAGGGTTTGACCGGGGAGCTGTTTTTT
CASSVAPLGQGLTGELFF
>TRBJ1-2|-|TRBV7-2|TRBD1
TGTGCCAGCGGAGGACAGGGGGTCGCCGGCTACACCTTC
CASGGQGVAGYTF
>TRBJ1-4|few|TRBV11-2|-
TGTGCCAGCAGCTCGATCGAGAAGACTAATGAAAAACTGTTTTTT
CASSSIEKTNEKLFF
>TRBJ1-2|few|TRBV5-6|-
TGTGCCAGCAGCCCAGGGCTTTCGGGGGTCTATGGCTACACCTTC
CASSPGLSGVYGYTF
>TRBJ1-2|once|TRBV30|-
TGTGCCTGGCTGGGTTTGAGGGATTCCTACCTGATCTATGGCTACACCTTC
CAWLGLRDSYLIYGYTF
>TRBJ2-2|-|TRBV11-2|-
TGTGCCAGCAGCTTTCAGGTCTGGAACACCGGGGAGCTGTTTTTT
CASSFQVWNTGELFF
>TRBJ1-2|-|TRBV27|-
TGTGCCAGCAGTTCTCTACAGGACTATGGCTACACCTTC
CASSSLQDYGYTF
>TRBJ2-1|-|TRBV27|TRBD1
TGTGCCAGCAGTTCCGGGACAGGGCAAATTGTGGGGCAGTTCTTC
CASSSGTGQIVGQFF
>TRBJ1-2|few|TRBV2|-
TGTGCCAGCAGCTTGGGAGTGGGTGGCTACACCTTC
CASSLGVGGYTF
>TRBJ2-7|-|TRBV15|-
TGTGCCACCAGCAGAGATAAATCCTACGAGCAGTACTTC
CATSRDKSYEQYF